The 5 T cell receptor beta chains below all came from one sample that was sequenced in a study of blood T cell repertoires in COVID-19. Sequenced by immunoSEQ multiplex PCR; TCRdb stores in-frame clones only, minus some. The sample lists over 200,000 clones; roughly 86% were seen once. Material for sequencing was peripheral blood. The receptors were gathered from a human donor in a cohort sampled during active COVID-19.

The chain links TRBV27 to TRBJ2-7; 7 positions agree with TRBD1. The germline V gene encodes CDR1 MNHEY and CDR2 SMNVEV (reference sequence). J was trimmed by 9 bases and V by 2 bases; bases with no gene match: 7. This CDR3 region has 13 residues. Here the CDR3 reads CASSLRTGDRQYF. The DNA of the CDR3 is TGTGCCAGCAGTTTACGTACAGGGGATAGGCAGTACTTC.

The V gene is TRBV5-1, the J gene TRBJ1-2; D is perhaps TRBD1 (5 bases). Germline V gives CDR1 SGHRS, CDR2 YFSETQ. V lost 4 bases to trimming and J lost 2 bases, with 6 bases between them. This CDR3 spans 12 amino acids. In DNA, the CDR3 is TGCGCCAGCAGCAGGGGAAACTATGGCTACACCTTC. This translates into CASSRGNYGYTF.

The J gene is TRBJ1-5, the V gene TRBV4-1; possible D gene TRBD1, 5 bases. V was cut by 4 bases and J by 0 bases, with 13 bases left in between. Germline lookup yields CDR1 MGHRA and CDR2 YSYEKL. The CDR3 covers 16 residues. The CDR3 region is CASSLEPGHSNQPQHF. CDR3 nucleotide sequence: TGCGCCAGCAGCCTAGAGCCAGGACATAGCAATCAGCCCCAGCATTTT.

The CDR3: CATGGHWEAGNTIYF. CDR3 DNA: TGTGCCACGGGGGGCCACTGGGAAGCTGGAAACACCATATATTTT. The chain uses TRBV6-5 and TRBJ1-3, with D perhaps TRBD1 (6 bases). CDR1 is MNHEY and CDR2 is SVGAGI in the germline V gene. The CDR3 runs 15 residues. Trimming took 10 bases from V and 2 from J, leaving 18 bases between them.

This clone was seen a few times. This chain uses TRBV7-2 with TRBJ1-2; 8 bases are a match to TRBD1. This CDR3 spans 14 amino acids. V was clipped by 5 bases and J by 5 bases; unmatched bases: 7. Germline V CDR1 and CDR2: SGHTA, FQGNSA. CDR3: CASSLDRGPYGYTF. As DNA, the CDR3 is TGTGCCAGCAGCCTTGACAGGGGCCCATATGGCTACACCTTC.